This TCR beta chain came from a study of cytomegalovirus exposure and HLA in healthy donors. Overall study: The same platform was used for the roughly 130 validation repertoires as for the 650 to 700 first-cohort repertoires, as reported in a later analysis.

About this clone itself: Its matching antigen is unknown.

With 0 bases clipped from V and 5 bases from J, the junction kept 4 bases outside the gene matches. This CDR3 spans 14 amino acids. Germline values: CDR1 SGHRS, CDR2 YFSETQ. The validation cohort, a group of 120 or so subjects, included the donors and was separate from the roughly 600-subject first cohort. The repertoire was sequenced with immunoSEQ multiplex PCR; TCRdb's copy has only in-frame clones and lacks some. The repertoire includes 140,000 or so clones, 80% to 90% of them detected once, and less than 5.5% sits in the top ten. Study-level findings and limits: In vitro experiments confirmed that a few CMV-associated chains were specific for CMV antigens. Among TCR beta chains, those listed as cytomegalovirus-associated numbered over 150.

The clonotype was recovered from a man between 18 and 29 years old in good health and CMV-seropositive. Specimen: PBMCs. The genes are TRBV5-1 and TRBJ2-5; TRBD2 matches 7 bases. The DNA of the CDR3 is TGCGCCAGCAGCTTGGGACCGCGGGAGGAGACCCAGTACTTC. Protein product: CASSLGPREETQYF.